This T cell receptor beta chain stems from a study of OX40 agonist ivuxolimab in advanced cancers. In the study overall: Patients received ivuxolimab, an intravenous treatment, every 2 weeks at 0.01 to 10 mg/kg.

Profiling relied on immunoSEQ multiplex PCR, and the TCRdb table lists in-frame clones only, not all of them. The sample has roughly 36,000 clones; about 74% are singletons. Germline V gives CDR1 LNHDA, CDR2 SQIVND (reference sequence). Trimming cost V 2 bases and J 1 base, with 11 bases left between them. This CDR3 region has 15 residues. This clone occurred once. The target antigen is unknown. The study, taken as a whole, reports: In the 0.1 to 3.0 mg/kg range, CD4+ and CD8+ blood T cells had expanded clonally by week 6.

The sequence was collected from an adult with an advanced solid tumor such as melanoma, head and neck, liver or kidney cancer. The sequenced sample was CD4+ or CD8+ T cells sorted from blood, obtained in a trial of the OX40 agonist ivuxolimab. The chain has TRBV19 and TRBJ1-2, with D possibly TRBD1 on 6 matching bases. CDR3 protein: CASSISQGFNYGYTF. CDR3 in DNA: TGTGCCAGTAGTATAAGTCAGGGGTTTAACTATGGCTACACCTTC. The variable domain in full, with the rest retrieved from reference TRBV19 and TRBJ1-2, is DGGITQSPKYLFRKEGQNVTLSCEQNLNHDAMYWYRQDPGQGLRLIYYSQIVNDFQKGDIAEGYSVSREKKESFPLTVTSAQKNPTAFYLCASSISQGFNYGYTFGSGTRLTVV.